These T cell receptor beta chains were read from a single sample in a study of T cells in Graves' hyperthyroidism and ophthalmopathy. MiXCR, run by TCRdb on the multiplex PCR reads, gives a single entry per CDR3 protein. The repertoire holds around 190,000 distinct CDR3 sequences, with 17% as singletons. The sample consisted of blood. These TCRs come from a woman between 50 and 59 years old with Graves' hyperthyroidism. The CDR3 runs from the conserved cysteine through the conserved F or W. The D gene is left open where the match is weak. Clone size is not always given. Where it is, it says once, few, many or a class for expanded clones.

NA,TRBV29-1,TRBJ1-1,many,CSVDIEAFF,TGCAGCGTTGATATTGAAGCTTTCTTT
TRBD2,TRBV10-3,TRBJ2-2,few,CAISELAGVTGELFF,TGTGCCATCAGTGAACTAGCGGGAGTCACCGGGGAGCTGTTTTTT
TRBD1,TRBV6-1,TRBJ1-6,NA,CASNSGQYNSPLHF,TGTGCCAGCAACTCGGGACAGTATAATTCACCCCTCCACTTT
NA,TRBV12-3/TRBV12-4,TRBJ2-7,NA,CASSPTVSYEQHF,TGTGCCAGCAGCCCGACAGTATCCTACGAGCAGCACTTC
NA,TRBV5-1,TRBJ1-4,NA,CASSLGGPQNEKLFF,TGCGCCAGCAGCTTGGGTGGGCCCCAGAATGAAAAACTGTTTTTT
NA,TRBV5-1,TRBJ2-1,many,CASSLGSTAYNEQFF,TGCGCCAGCAGCTTGGGGTCTACTGCTTACAATGAGCAGTTCTTC
NA,TRBV6-4,TRBJ2-2,NA,CASSDSTATGELFF,TGTGCCAGCAGTGACTCCACGGCCACCGGGGAGCTGTTTTTT
NA,TRBV29-1,TRBJ2-7,NA,CSVAEGVYEQYF,TGCAGCGTTGCCGAAGGGGTCTACGAGCAGTACTTC
NA,TRBV11-2,TRBJ1-2,many,CASQRGVYGYTF,TGTGCCAGCCAAAGAGGGGTCTATGGCTACACCTTC
NA,TRBV5-6,TRBJ1-5,many,CASSLGVNQPQHF,TGTGCCAGCAGCTTGGGGGTAAATCAGCCCCAGCATTTT
TRBD2,TRBV20-1,TRBJ2-7,NA,CSARVYGGSSYEQYF,TGCAGTGCTAGAGTTTACGGGGGGAGCTCCTACGAGCAGTACTTC
TRBD2,TRBV5-1,TRBJ2-5,many,CASSLGIASGRTETQYF,TGCGCCAGCAGCTTGGGTATAGCTAGCGGGAGAACAGAGACCCAGTACTTC
NA,TRBV12-3/TRBV12-4,TRBJ1-1,many,CASTSGTKNTEAFF,TGTGCCAGCACATCCGGGACAAAGAACACTGAAGCTTTCTTT
NA,TRBV10-1,TRBJ2-7,NA,CARPTGDYEQYF,TGCGCCAGACCGACAGGAGACTACGAGCAGTACTTC
TRBD2,TRBV4-2,TRBJ2-1,few,CASSQGTSGIYNEQFF,TGTGCCAGCAGCCAAGGGACTAGCGGGATTTACAATGAGCAGTTCTTC
NA,TRBV20-1,TRBJ2-4,many,CSARDGGVWNIQYF,TGCAGTGCTAGAGATGGCGGAGTTTGGAACATTCAGTACTTC
NA,TRBV10-3,TRBJ1-2,many,CAISAQSANYGYTF,TGTGCCATCAGCGCCCAGTCTGCGAACTATGGCTACACCTTC
NA,TRBV29-1,TRBJ2-2,NA,CSAYSSAANTGELFF,TGCAGCGCCTACTCTAGCGCCGCGAACACCGGGGAGCTGTTTTTT
TRBD2,TRBV20-1,TRBJ2-7,NA,CSALRLAGGFYEQYF,TGCAGTGCTTTAAGACTAGCGGGAGGATTCTACGAGCAGTACTTC
NA,TRBV5-5,TRBJ2-7,few,CASSSEGGITYEQYF,TGTGCCAGCAGTTCAGAGGGGGGGATAACCTACGAGCAGTACTTC
TRBD2,TRBV28,TRBJ2-7,NA,CASKTRTSGRHEQYF,TGTGCCAGCAAAACTCGGACTAGCGGGAGGCACGAGCAGTACTTC
NA,TRBV13,TRBJ2-2,NA,CASRHGTTLGSGELFF,TGTGCCAGCAGACATGGGACAACCCTTGGGAGCGGGGAGCTGTTTTTT
TRBD1,TRBV28,TRBJ1-1,many,CASSRDRENTEAFF,TGTGCCAGCAGTCGTGACAGGGAGAACACTGAAGCTTTCTTT
NA,TRBV7-2,TRBJ2-5,few,CASSPARDETQYF,TGTGCCAGCAGCCCCGCGCGGGATGAGACCCAGTACTTC
TRBD1,TRBV6-1,TRBJ1-2,many,CASNGQGLYGYTF,TGTGCCAGCAACGGACAGGGCCTCTATGGCTACACCTTC
NA,TRBV11-2,TRBJ2-7,many,CASRSPRREEQYF,TGTGCCAGCAGGTCACCCCGCAGGGAGGAGCAGTACTTC
TRBD1,TRBV4-2,TRBJ1-3,few,CASSQATGGGNTIYF,TGTGCCAGCAGCCAAGCTACAGGGGGAGGAAACACCATATATTTT
TRBD2,TRBV7-8,TRBJ2-3,many,CASSFPTSGDQRDTQYF,TGTGCCAGCAGCTTTCCGACTAGCGGTGATCAGAGGGATACGCAGTATTTT
TRBD1,TRBV12-3/TRBV12-4,TRBJ1-1,many,CASSLGRDSTEAFF,TGTGCCAGCTCTTTGGGGCGGGACAGCACTGAAGCTTTCTTT
NA,TRBV18,TRBJ2-7,NA,CASSPGAGSRNEQYF,TGTGCCAGCTCACCCGGGGCGGGTAGCCGGAACGAGCAGTACTTC
NA,TRBV6-5,TRBJ2-2,many,CASSYSIGSGELFF,TGTGCCAGCAGTTACTCGATCGGGTCCGGGGAGCTGTTTTTT
NA,TRBV6-4,TRBJ2-7,many,CASSVQGGSYEQYF,TGTGCCAGCAGTGTCCAGGGGGGTTCCTACGAGCAGTACTTC
NA,TRBV7-2,TRBJ2-2,many,CASSLGQLLTGELFF,TGTGCCAGCAGCTTAGGACAGCTACTCACCGGGGAGCTGTTTTTT
TRBD1,TRBV12-3/TRBV12-4,TRBJ1-2,many,CASSGRDRIWGGYTF,TGTGCCAGCAGTGGCCGGGACAGAATTTGGGGTGGCTACACCTTC
TRBD1,TRBV9,TRBJ2-1,NA,CASSVAWGQVDYNEQFF,TGTGCCAGCAGCGTAGCTTGGGGACAGGTTGACTACAATGAGCAGTTCTTC
TRBD1,TRBV6-6,TRBJ1-5,few,CASSYAGQGGNQPQHF,TGTGCCAGCAGTTACGCGGGACAGGGGGGCAATCAGCCCCAGCATTTT
TRBD1,TRBV7-2,TRBJ2-2,many,CASRSGTGHTGELFF,TGTGCCAGCAGATCCGGGACAGGGCATACCGGGGAGCTGTTTTTT
NA,TRBV15,TRBJ2-3,many,CATSPHTGPDTQYF,TGTGCCACCAGCCCCCATACCGGCCCAGATACGCAGTATTTT
NA,TRBV6-2/TRBV6-3,TRBJ2-3,many,CASSYSGIPTDTQYF,TGTGCCAGCAGTTACTCTGGGATACCCACAGATACGCAGTATTTT
TRBD2,TRBV20-1,TRBJ2-1,many,CSARTFREDLYNEQFF,TGCAGTGCTAGAACTTTCCGGGAGGATCTATACAATGAGCAGTTCTTC
NA,TRBV4-1,TRBJ2-2,once,CASSREQGRDTGELFF,TGCGCCAGCAGCCGGGAACAGGGTCGGGACACCGGGGAGCTGTTTTTT
TRBD1,TRBV24-1,TRBJ1-1,few,CATSDPRTGAVGEAFF,TGTGCCACCAGTGACCCTCGGACAGGGGCTGTCGGTGAAGCTTTCTTT
TRBD2,TRBV29-1,TRBJ2-2,NA,CSVGRTSGFTGELFF,TGCAGCGTGGGGAGGACTAGCGGGTTCACCGGGGAGCTGTTTTTT
NA,TRBV7-9,TRBJ1-1,many,CASTSGHMNTEAFF,TGTGCCAGCACCTCCGGGCACATGAACACTGAAGCTTTCTTT